These 32 T cell receptor beta chains were all obtained from the same sample, sequenced in a study of radiotherapy plus CTLA-4 blockade in lung cancer. Libraries were prepared by immunoSEQ multiplex PCR; TCRdb keeps only in-frame clonotypes and omits some of them. This repertoire shows about 39,000 clones, roughly 79% found once; its top ten account for less than 25%. Source: peripheral blood, taken from a patient treated with radiotherapy plus ipilimumab. These TCRs come from a human donor with non-small cell lung cancer that progressed on radiotherapy plus ipilimumab.

The rearrangement uses TRBV7-9 and TRBJ1-1, with 10 positions matching TRBD1. Germline trimming cut 5 bases from V and 12 bases from J; bases unmatched to any gene: 18. The CDR3 contains 16 residues. CDR1 is SEHNR and CDR2 is FQNEAQ in the germline V gene (reference sequence). The DNA of the CDR3 is TGTGCCAGCAGCCCTCAGCCGGGACAGGGGCGTCCAGGGCCTTTCTTT. This codes for CASSPQPGQGRPGPFF.

A few counts support this clone. The chain uses TRBV11-2 and TRBJ1-6; maybe TRBD1 (5 bases). Trimming took off 2 bases at V and 7 bases at J, with 9 bases between the two ends. The CDR3 extends over 14 amino acids. Germline V gene lookup returns CDR1 SGHAT and CDR2 FQNNGV. The CDR3 here is CASSLTGLNSPLHF. DNA for the CDR3: TGTGCCAGCAGCTTAACAGGCCTGAATTCACCCCTCCACTTT. The whole variable domain, remainder taken from reference TRBV11-2 and TRBJ1-6, is EAGVAQSPRYKIIEKRQSVAFWCNPISGHATLYWYQQILGQGPKLLIQFQNNGVVDDSQLPKDRFSAERLKGVDSTLKIQPAKLEDSAVYLCASSLTGLNSPLHFGNGTRLTVT.

This chain connects TRBV5-1 to TRBJ1-6; 7 bases are shared with TRBD1. Trimming at V came to 4 bases and at J to 4 bases, leaving 2 bases not matched to a gene. CDR1 and CDR2 (germline): SGHRS, YFSETQ. The CDR3 is 14 residues long. The CDR3 region is CASSAGQYNSPLHF. DNA for the CDR3: TGCGCCAGCAGCGCGGGACAGTATAATTCACCCCTCCACTTT.

The chain's CDR3 is CASSLGQSSNEKLFF. CDR3 in DNA: TGTGCCAGCAGCTTAGGACAGTCATCTAATGAAAAACTGTTTTTT. The gene calls are TRBV13 and TRBJ1-4; no clear D. Germline CDR1 and CDR2: PRHDT and FYEKMQ (reference sequence). Trimming cost V 0 bases and J 3 bases, with 8 bases left between them. The CDR3 loop spans 15 amino acids. Looking up the rest from reference TRBV13 and TRBJ1-4 gives the full variable domain: AAGVIQSPRHLIKEKRETATLKCYPIPRHDTVYWYQQGPGQDPQFLISFYEKMQSDKGSIPDRFSAQQFSDYHSELNMSSLELGDSALYFCASSLGQSSNEKLFFGSGTQLSVL.

The chain combines TRBV10-1 with TRBJ1-1, with 8 nucleotides matching TRBD1. The CDR3 is 13 residues long. V was clipped by 4 bases and J by 6 bases; unmatched bases: 4. Germline V gene sequence: CDR1 WNHNN, CDR2 SYGVQD (reference sequence). CDR3 sequence reads: CASSVTGGAEAFF. In DNA, the CDR3 is TGCGCCAGCAGTGTCACAGGGGGAGCTGAAGCTTTCTTT.

This chain joins TRBV6-5 and TRBJ2-7, with D possibly being TRBD1 (5 bases). This CDR3 comprises 14 residues. Between the trimmed V and J ends, which lost 4 bases and 2 bases, there was a span of 12 bases. Per germline, CDR1 MNHEY and CDR2 SVGAGI. This chain's CDR3 is CASSLLTATYEQYF. DNA for the CDR3: TGTGCCAGCAGTTTGTTGACAGCCACCTACGAGCAGTACTTC.

V and J are TRBV18 and TRBJ1-3; tentatively, D is TRBD1 (5 bases). The germline V gene encodes CDR1 KGHSH and CDR2 LQKENI. The length of the CDR3 is 16 residues. V was clipped by 0 bases and J by 0 bases, with 9 bases between them. In DNA, the CDR3 is TGTGCCAGCTCACCACCCCAGGGTAACTCTGGAAACACCATATATTTT. Amino acids: CASSPPQGNSGNTIYF.

The chain employs TRBV27 and TRBJ1-2, with TRBD1 matching 10 bases. The germline V gene has CDR1 MNHEY and CDR2 SMNVEV (reference sequence). This CDR3 spans 14 amino acids. V gave up 4 bases and J gave up 8 bases; unmatched junction bases: 7. The CDR3 spells CASSSRGTGVGYTF. The CDR3 DNA follows: TGTGCCAGCAGTTCACGCGGGACAGGGGTGGGCTACACCTTC.

This clone was seen a handful of times. The V gene is TRBV4-1, the J gene TRBJ2-6; D may be TRBD2 (6 bases). CDR1 MGHRA and CDR2 YSYEKL come from the germline V gene. The CDR3 has 16 amino acids. V was shortened by 0 bases and J by 0 bases, with 6 bases between the two germline ends. This CDR3 is CASSQDGSSGANVLTF. The DNA of the CDR3 is TGCGCCAGCAGCCAAGACGGGAGCTCTGGGGCCAACGTCCTGACTTTC.

In its sample, this clone was seen a few times. The V gene is TRBV2, the J gene TRBJ2-1; D is perhaps TRBD2 (5 bases). Trimming left V 2 bases short and J 0 bases short, with 14 bases between. CDR1 and CDR2 from the germline V gene are SNHLY and FYNNEI. The CDR3 has 17 amino acids. The CDR3 bases are TGTGCCAGCAGTGAAAGGCCGATGGGGAGCTCCTACAATGAGCAGTTCTTC. Translated, it gives CASSERPMGSSYNEQFF.

The chain is built from TRBV18 and TRBJ2-5; the D gene is possibly TRBD1 (5 bases). With 6 bases removed from V and 3 bases from J, the gap between germline ends came to 11 bases. Germline V gene sequence: CDR1 KGHSH, CDR2 LQKENI. This CDR3 comprises 13 residues. The CDR3 region has the DNA TGTGCCAGCTCCCGACAGACAGAAGAGACCCAGTACTTC. Translation: CASSRQTEETQYF.

This clone is large (0.1 to 1%) within its sample. CDR3 sequence (DNA): TGTGCCAGCAGCTTGGACTGGAATGAGCAGTTCTTC. This gives the protein CASSLDWNEQFF. This sequence joins TRBV7-2 and TRBJ2-1, with D possibly matching TRBD2 (5 bases). Trimming left V 3 bases short and J 7 bases short, with 7 bases between. The germline CDR1 and CDR2 sequences are SGHTA and FQGNSA. This CDR3 comprises 12 residues.

This sequence joins TRBV28 and TRBJ1-2, with a tentative D call TRBD1 (5 bases). CDR1 and CDR2 from the germline V gene are MDHEN and SYDVKM. The CDR3 extends over 13 amino acids. Trimming pared 2 bases from V and 4 bases from J, leaving 8 bases between. In DNA, the CDR3 is TGTGCCAGCAGTTTAGCACAGGCCTATGGCTACACCTTC. It is translated as CASSLAQAYGYTF.

In DNA, the CDR3 is TGTGCCAGTAGTCCTGGACAGGGGTCCCAGTACTTC. Translating it yields CASSPGQGSQYF. The chain joins TRBV19 to TRBJ2-5; TRBD1 agrees at 9 bases. The junction had 4 bases not matched to a gene; V was cut back by 5 bases and J by 9 bases. The germline V gene encodes CDR1 LNHDA and CDR2 SQIVND (reference sequence). The CDR3 consists of 12 residues.

The rearrangement joins TRBV18 to TRBJ1-4; D may be TRBD1 (5 bases). CDR1 and CDR2 (germline): KGHSH, LQKENI. The V gene lost 4 bases and the J gene lost 6 bases, with 12 bases spanning the gap. This CDR3 spans 14 amino acids. CDR3: CASSRQPGDEKLFF. DNA for the CDR3: TGTGCCAGCTCACGACAGCCGGGCGATGAAAAACTGTTTTTT.

The chain combines TRBV5-5 with TRBJ1-5, with 7 bases identical to TRBD1. The germline V gene encodes CDR1 SGHKS and CDR2 YYEKEE (reference sequence). The J segment lost 6 bases and the V segment lost 2 bases, leaving 8 bases of the junction unmatched. This CDR3 has 15 residues. The CDR3 reads CASSFRQGGSQPQHF. The CDR3 region has the DNA TGTGCCAGCAGCTTTCGACAGGGCGGTAGTCAGCCCCAGCATTTT.

Ten or more counts support this clone. CDR3 nucleotide sequence: TGTGCCAGCAGTCGTAGTATCTCTGGAAACACCATATATTTT. It specifies CASSRSISGNTIYF. V and J are TRBV6-5 and TRBJ1-3; D not resolved. Germline V gene data show CDR1 as MNHEY and CDR2 as SVGAGI. Trimming shortened V by 5 bases and J by 0 bases, and 8 bases separated the two germline ends. The CDR3 has 14 amino acids.

The chain couples TRBV13 to TRBJ1-5; tentative D call: TRBD1 (5 bases). The CDR3 runs 16 residues. V dropped 0 bases and J dropped 1 base, with 10 bases sitting between them. Germline V lookup: CDR1 PRHDT, CDR2 FYEKMQ (reference sequence). DNA for the CDR3: TGTGCCAGCAGCTTAGGAGGCAGGGCCAGCAATCAGCCCCAGCATTTT. This codes for CASSLGGRASNQPQHF.

The genes are TRBV10-3 and TRBJ1-5; D may be TRBD1 (6 bases). In germline, CDR1 is ENHRY, CDR2 SYGVKD. V was cut by 4 bases and J by 4 bases, with 14 bases left in between. This CDR3 comprises 15 residues. The CDR3 region has the DNA TGTGCCATCAGTGCCACCGGGACACTAAATCAGCCCCAGCATTTT. This encodes CAISATGTLNQPQHF.

V and J are TRBV19 and TRBJ1-1, with a tentative D call TRBD1 (6 bases). Germline V gene lookup returns CDR1 LNHDA and CDR2 SQIVND (reference sequence). V lost 0 bases, J lost 5 bases, and 16 bases lay in between. The CDR3 loop spans 16 amino acids. This chain's CDR3 is CASSIDSQGLGTEAFF. In DNA form, the CDR3 reads TGTGCCAGTAGTATAGATTCGCAGGGGCTAGGAACTGAAGCTTTCTTT. The entire variable domain, with the rest obtained from reference TRBV19 and TRBJ1-1, is as follows: DGGITQSPKYLFRKEGQNVTLSCEQNLNHDAMYWYRQDPGQGLRLIYYSQIVNDFQKGDIAEGYSVSREKKESFPLTVTSAQKNPTAFYLCASSIDSQGLGTEAFFGQGTRLTVV.

The chain is built from TRBV4-1 and TRBJ1-1; D is uncertain. Trimming took off 0 bases at V and 5 bases at J, with 13 bases between the two ends. This CDR3 region has 15 residues. Looked up from germline, CDR1 is MGHRA and CDR2 is YSYEKL. The CDR3 nucleotides read TGCGCCAGCAGCCAAGATGTAAGCTTTCGGACTGAAGCTTTCTTT. Translation: CASSQDVSFRTEAFF.

This chain connects TRBV23-1 to TRBJ2-5; a possible D gene is TRBD2 (5 bases). TRBV23-1 is labeled an ORF, and its function is uncertain. Trimming pared 3 bases from V and 5 bases from J, leaving 19 bases between. CDR3 length: 16 amino acids. In nucleotides, the CDR3 is TGCGCCAGCAGTCACCCCCCGCTGCGGGCCCAGGAGACCCAGTACTTC. Translation gives CASSHPPLRAQETQYF.

The J gene is TRBJ1-2, the V gene TRBV5-3; the D is unclear. TRBV5-3 is an ORF for which the function is uncertain. The CDR3 extends over 14 amino acids. V was cut by 3 bases and J by 2 bases, with 11 bases left in between. CDR3 DNA sequence: TGTGCCAGAAGCTGTGCCAGCGCAAACTATGGCTACACCTTC. This codes for CARSCASANYGYTF.

This rearrangement joins TRBV18 to TRBJ2-2; 10 positions agree with TRBD2. The CDR3 extends over 20 amino acids. The V gene end was trimmed by 4 bases and the J gene end by 0 bases; junction bases not matched to a gene: 14. Germline assignment: CDR1 KGHSH and CDR2 LQKENI. The CDR3, as DNA: TGTGCCAGCTCACAGCAGGACACTAGCGGGGCGACCGCGAACACCGGGGAGCTGTTTTTT. This codes for CASSQQDTSGATANTGELFF.

The V and J genes are TRBV7-2 and TRBJ2-7; 7 nucleotides align to TRBD2. The CDR3 length is 16 residues. CDR1 and CDR2 (germline): SGHTA, FQGNSA. V shed 5 bases, J shed 4 bases, and the junction held 14 bases outside the gene matches. The CDR3 is CASSRDSAGTTYEQYF. CDR3 bases: TGTGCCAGCAGCCGGGATTCAGCCGGGACTACATACGAGCAGTACTTC.

This CDR3 reads CASSVQRGLSSYEQYF. As DNA, the CDR3 is TGTGCCAGCAGTGTACAGCGGGGGCTGAGCTCCTACGAGCAGTACTTC. V usage is TRBV6-1 and J usage is TRBJ2-7; 8 positions agree with TRBD2. The CDR3 length is 16 residues. Germline V gene lookup returns CDR1 MNHNS and CDR2 SASEGT. The J segment lost 0 bases and the V segment lost 4 bases, leaving 8 bases of the junction unmatched.

This sequence joins TRBV10-3 and TRBJ1-1, with 11 bases lining up with TRBD1. CDR1 and CDR2 (germline): ENHRY, SYGVKD. The length of the CDR3 is 14 residues. V trimming: 7 bases; J trimming: 3 bases; junction bases outside the gene matches: 4. CDR3 DNA sequence: TGTGCCATCACCTTGGGACAGGGGGACACTGAAGCTTTCTTT. Amino acid sequence: CAITLGQGDTEAFF.

V and J are TRBV11-2 and TRBJ2-1; TRBD2 aligns across 9 bases. From germline, CDR1 is SGHAT and CDR2 FQNNGV. The CDR3 runs to 17 residues. J gave up 4 bases and V 9 bases, and 16 bases lay outside the gene matches. This CDR3 reads CASNGGPSGGPYNEQFF. The CDR3 bases are TGTGCCAGTAATGGGGGGCCAAGCGGGGGGCCGTACAATGAGCAGTTCTTC.

This clone was found once. J is TRBJ1-1 and V is TRBV10-1; D not certain. The germline V and J ends were trimmed by 3 bases and 6 bases, with 14 bases remaining between them. The CDR3 has 14 residues. In germline, CDR1 is WNHNN, CDR2 SYGVQD (reference sequence). CDR3 bases: TGCGCCAGCAGTGATCGGACGGGGAGGGCTGAAGCTTTCTTT. Amino acid sequence: CASSDRTGRAEAFF.

The chain couples TRBV7-2 to TRBJ1-2; a weak D match, TRBD1 (6 bases). The ends were cut back, 5 bases at V and 0 bases at J, with 22 bases in the middle. Germline loops: CDR1 SGHTA, CDR2 FQGNSA. The CDR3 has 18 residues. CDR3 in DNA: TGTGCCAGCAGCCCAGGGGCTGGTCGACAGAAGACTAACTATGGCTACACCTTC. Protein product: CASSPGAGRQKTNYGYTF.

The chain joins TRBV13 to TRBJ2-3, with TRBD1 identical over 8 bases. Germline loops: CDR1 PRHDT, CDR2 FYEKMQ (reference sequence). J lost 4 bases, V lost 0 bases, and 6 bases had no gene match. The CDR3 has 16 amino acids. The CDR3 nucleotides are TGTGCCAGCAGCTTAGGCCGAACAGGGGGTCCAGATACGCAGTATTTT. Encoded protein: CASSLGRTGGPDTQYF.

J is TRBJ1-1 and V is TRBV19; maybe TRBD1 (5 bases). Germline lookup yields CDR1 LNHDA and CDR2 SQIVND (reference sequence). The V gene lost 3 bases and the J gene lost 8 bases, with 13 bases spanning the gap. This CDR3 has 13 residues. The chain's CDR3 is CASSIGASREAFF. The DNA for the CDR3 is TGTGCCAGTAGTATTGGGGCCTCCAGGGAAGCTTTCTTT.